This T cell receptor (beta chain) is drawn from a study of blood T cell repertoires in COVID-19. In the study overall: The United States, Italy and Spain were the sources of the acute and convalescent COVID-19 samples.

The assay was immunoSEQ multiplex PCR, and TCRdb's table has in-frame clones only and misses some. The sample yields around 100,000 clones, approximately 78% seen once. From germline, CDR1 is SNHLY and CDR2 FYNNEI. The CDR3 has 13 amino acids. V lost 4 bases, J lost 1 base, and 7 bases lay in between. The chain employs TRBV2 and TRBJ1-1; D ambiguous. Sequencing input: peripheral blood. The receptor's source is a man aged 65 to 79 with acute or convalescent COVID-19. CDR3 loop: CASSVRWNTEAFF. The CDR3 DNA sequence: TGTGCCAGCAGTGTCAGGTGGAACACTGAAGCTTTCTTT.